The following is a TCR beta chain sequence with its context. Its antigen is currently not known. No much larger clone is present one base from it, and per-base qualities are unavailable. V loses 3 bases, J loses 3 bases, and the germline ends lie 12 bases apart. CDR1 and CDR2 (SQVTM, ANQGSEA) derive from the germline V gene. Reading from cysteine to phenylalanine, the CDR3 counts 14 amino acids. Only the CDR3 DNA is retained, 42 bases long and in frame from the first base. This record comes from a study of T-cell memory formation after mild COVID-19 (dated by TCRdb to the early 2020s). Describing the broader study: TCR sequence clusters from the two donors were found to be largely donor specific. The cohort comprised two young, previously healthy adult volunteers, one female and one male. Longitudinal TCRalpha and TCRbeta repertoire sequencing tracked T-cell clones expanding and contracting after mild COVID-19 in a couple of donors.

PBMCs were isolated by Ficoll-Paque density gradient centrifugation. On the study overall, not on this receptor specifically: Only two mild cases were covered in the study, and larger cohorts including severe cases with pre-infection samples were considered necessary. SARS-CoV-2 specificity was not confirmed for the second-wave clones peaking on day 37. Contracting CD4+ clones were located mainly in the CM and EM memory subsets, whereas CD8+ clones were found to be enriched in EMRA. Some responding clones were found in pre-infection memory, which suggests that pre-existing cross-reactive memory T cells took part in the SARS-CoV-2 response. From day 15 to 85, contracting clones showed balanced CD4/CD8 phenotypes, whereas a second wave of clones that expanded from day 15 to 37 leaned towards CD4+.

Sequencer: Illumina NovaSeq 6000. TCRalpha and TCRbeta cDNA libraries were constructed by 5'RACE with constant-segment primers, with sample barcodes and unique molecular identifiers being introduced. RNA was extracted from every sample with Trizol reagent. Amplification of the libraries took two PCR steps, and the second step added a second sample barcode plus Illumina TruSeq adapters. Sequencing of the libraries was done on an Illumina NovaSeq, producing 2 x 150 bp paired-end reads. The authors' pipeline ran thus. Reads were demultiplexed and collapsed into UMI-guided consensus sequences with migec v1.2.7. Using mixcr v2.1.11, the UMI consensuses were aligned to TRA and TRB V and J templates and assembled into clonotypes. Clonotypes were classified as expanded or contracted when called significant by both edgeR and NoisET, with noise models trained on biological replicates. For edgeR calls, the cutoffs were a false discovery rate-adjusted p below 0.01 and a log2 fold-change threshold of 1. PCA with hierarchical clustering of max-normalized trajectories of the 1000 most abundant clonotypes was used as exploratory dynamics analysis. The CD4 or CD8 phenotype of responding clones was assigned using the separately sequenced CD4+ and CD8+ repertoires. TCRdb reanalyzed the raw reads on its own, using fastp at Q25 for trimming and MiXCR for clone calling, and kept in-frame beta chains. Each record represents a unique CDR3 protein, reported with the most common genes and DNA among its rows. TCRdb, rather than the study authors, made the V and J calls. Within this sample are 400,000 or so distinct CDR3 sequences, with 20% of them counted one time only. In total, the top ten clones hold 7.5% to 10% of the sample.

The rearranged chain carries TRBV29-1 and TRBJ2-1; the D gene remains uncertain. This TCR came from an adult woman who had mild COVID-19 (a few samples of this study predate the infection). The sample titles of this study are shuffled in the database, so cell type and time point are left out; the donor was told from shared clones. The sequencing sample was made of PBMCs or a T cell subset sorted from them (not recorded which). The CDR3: CSVEDHGIYNEQFF. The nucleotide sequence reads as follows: TGCAGCGTTGAGGACCATGGGATCTACAATGAGCAGTTCTTC.